This T cell receptor (beta chain) derives from a study of T cell responses to AZD1222 COVID-19 vaccine (dated by TCRdb to the early 2020s). For context, the study as a whole: AZD1222 recipients whose second dose came at about 4 weeks and those whose second dose came at about 12 weeks were combined into one group, since spike-specific TCR depth and breadth did not differ between the two schedules. TCR sequencing was performed for about 250 trial participants, of whom about 200 were given two doses of AZD1222 and about 25 were given two doses of MenACWY control vaccine. Trial participants were enrolled by age into 18-55, 56-69 and 70-plus year subgroups, with around 150, 28 and 57 TCR-sequenced participants respectively.

What the authors observed across the whole study: After two AZD1222 doses, spike-specific TCR breadth and depth were significantly higher than at day 0 and than in MenACWY recipients. Nearly half of unique spike-specific TCRs reportedly recognized epitopes outside regions mutated in the B.1.351 and B.1.1.7 variants. The 56-69-year group was small, and its depth increase did not reach significance, likely because of low power. Participants were mostly white British, with more females than males. The authors suggested clonal diversity may have been underestimated. Because no day 14 peak-response samples were available, repertoires were characterized only after the peak T cell response. The vaccine-associated CD4 TCRs covered the entire spike protein, and the dominant responses fell in regions 160-218 and 743-854. Conclusions about previously exposed vaccinees were limited because only six or seven AZD1222 recipients were SARS-CoV-2 seropositive at baseline.

CDR3 length: 12 amino acids, cysteine to phenylalanine. The entry retains the CDR3 DNA only, 36 bases that are in frame from base 1. V and J lose 4 bases and 3 bases, and a span of 7 bases separates them. Per the germline V gene (reference sequence), LGHDT is the CDR1 and YNNKEL is the CDR2. The CDR3 regions of human TCRbeta chains were analyzed by immunosequencing. In the authors' own workflow: TCRs in the repertoires were compared against a reference library of SARS-CoV-2-specific TCRs that had been generated with the MIRA antigen-specificity platform. Breadth was defined as the fraction of unique TCRs that were SARS-CoV-2-associated. Depth was defined as the fraction of total T cells that were SARS-CoV-2-associated. Using the MIRA data, each spike-specific TCR was assigned both to the spike region to which the TCR was reactive and to a CD4 or CD8 class. Log10-transformed breadth and depth values were compared by one-way ANOVA with Sidak's multiple comparisons tests. TCRdb provides this immuneACCESS table in a form limited to in-frame rearrangements. Some clones are lacking; in checked studies, under half of them reflect an unresolved V gene, and why the rest are absent is not known. The DNA gave D and trimming, while V, J and clone size come from that table. The sample table contains about 170,000 clones; only one count was recorded for more than 80% of them. Jointly, the top ten make up 3.5% to 5% of the sample.

As to this clone: The clone's antigen remains unknown. Per-base quality was not reported, and no clone a single base away is much larger than it.

The intended sense of this specimen's time point label: baseline before first vaccination. The vaccinee samples were drawn from two UK trials, COV001 and COV002, one of which was a single-blind randomized controlled phase 2/3 trial testing AZD1222 (ChAdOx1 nCoV-19) in healthy adults. For TCRbeta chain sequencing, PBMC samples from trial participants were taken at day 0 and at day 28 after the second dose. The chain joins TRBV3-1 (or the pseudogene TRBV3-2) to TRBJ2-7, with the D gene tentatively TRBD1 or TRBD2, based on 5 matching bases in each. The TCR was taken from an adult in good health. This sample comprised peripheral blood, obtained on day 0 of AZD1222 vaccination. This receptor has the CDR3 CASSRDHYEQYF. The DNA reads TGTGCCAGCAGCCGGGACCACTACGAGCAGTACTTC.